The 2 T cell receptor beta chains below all came from one sample that was sequenced in a study of vaccination effects on CD4 cells after COVID-19. The method was immunoSEQ multiplex PCR; TCRdb's version includes in-frame clones alone and lacks a portion of them. There are over 60,000 clones in the sample; 70% to 85% occur only once, and roughly 1.5% lies in the top ten. Antigens for these TCRs are unknown. Antigen-specific CD4+ T cells were expanded (with viral peptide pools) by the ViraFEST assay ahead of sequencing. Cultured cells yielded isolated CD4+ T cells after around 10 days. Vaccination of participants consisted of two doses of either the BNT162b2 or mRNA-1273 vaccine. The source material was CD4+ T cells from PBMCs cultured with HCoV-229E spike peptides, sampled after COVID-19 vaccination. These receptors came from a human donor who received a COVID-19 vaccine.

The chain joins TRBV6-6 to TRBJ1-5, with D unclear. CDR3 length: 14 amino acids. Germline CDR1 and CDR2: MNHNY and SVGAGI (reference sequence). V was shortened by 0 bases and J by 5 bases, with 8 bases between the two germline ends. The CDR3 DNA sequence: TGTGCCAGCAGTTACTCGTTGGGTGATCAGCCCCAGCATTTT. As protein: CASSYSLGDQPQHF.

This CDR3 reads CASSPLDRAAFF. The CDR3 bases are TGTGCCAGCAGCCCATTGGACAGGGCGGCTTTCTTT. V gene TRBV6-5 combines with J gene TRBJ1-1, with 8 bases identical to TRBD1. The V segment lost 6 bases and the J segment 11 bases; nucleotides outside the gene matches: 8. Germline lookup yields CDR1 MNHEY and CDR2 SVGAGI. The CDR3 loop spans 12 amino acids.